The 9 T cell receptor beta chains below all came from one sample that was sequenced in a study of blood T cell repertoires in COVID-19. This table comes from immunoSEQ multiplex PCR, and its TCRdb copy is limited to in-frame clones, with some not included. The table records 200,000 to 250,000 clones, about 87% of them present only once. The sequencing input was peripheral blood. The origin of the receptors is a man aged 25-45 years with COVID-19, enrolled during active disease.

The V gene is TRBV15, the J gene TRBJ2-1; D not certain. The CDR3 runs to 13 residues. Germline V gives CDR1 LNHNV, CDR2 YYDKDF (reference sequence). Trimming left V 7 bases short and J 4 bases short, with 11 bases between. CDR3 DNA: TGTGCCACCACTAAAAATACTTACAATGAGCAGTTCTTC. This encodes CATTKNTYNEQFF.

This clone was seen a few times. The J gene is TRBJ1-2, the V gene TRBV5-1, with D possibly TRBD1 on 6 matching bases. This CDR3 has 15 residues. Germline V gene data show CDR1 as SGHRS and CDR2 as YFSETQ. V was clipped by 3 bases and J by 4 bases, with 16 bases between them. Written as DNA, the CDR3 is TGCGCCAGCAGCTCCCTTGGGGGGGGCGTCTATGGCTACACCTTC. Translation gives CASSSLGGGVYGYTF.

The chain employs TRBV3-1 (or the pseudogene TRBV3-2) and TRBJ1-2; no clear D. The germline gives CDR1 LGHDT, CDR2 YNNKEL (reference sequence). V was pared by 1 base and J by 4 bases, with 16 bases between. This CDR3 is built from 16 residues. The CDR3 nucleotides are TGTGCCAGCAGCCAAGTATCCTATAAGCCCTTCTATGGCTACACCTTC. Protein: CASSQVSYKPFYGYTF.

The gene calls are TRBV7-2 and TRBJ2-1; TRBD2 might be the D (6 bases). Trimming shortened V by 0 bases and J by 8 bases, and 8 bases separated the two germline ends. Germline assignment: CDR1 SGHTA and CDR2 FQGNSA. This CDR3 comprises 13 residues. CDR3 DNA sequence: TGTGCCAGCAGCTTAGCGACTAGTTATGAGCAGTTCTTC. Protein product: CASSLATSYEQFF.

The chain employs TRBV10-3 and TRBJ1-2; TRBD1 matches at 8 bases. This CDR3 is 14 amino acids long. Trimming removed 3 bases from V and 5 bases from J; junction bases left unmatched: 5. Germline assignment: CDR1 ENHRY and CDR2 SYGVKD. The CDR3 here is CAISDVDRGYGYTF. In nucleotides, the CDR3 is TGTGCCATCAGTGATGTAGACAGGGGTTATGGCTACACCTTC.

The rearrangement joins TRBV6-2 or TRBV6-3 to TRBJ1-2; 12 bases line up with TRBD1. The length of the CDR3 is 16 residues. J lost 5 bases, V lost 5 bases, and 9 bases had no gene match. Germline V gene lookup returns CDR1 MNHEY and CDR2 SVGEGT. CDR3 in amino acids: CASSPPRDRGRYGYTF. The CDR3 DNA is TGTGCCAGCAGTCCACCCCGGGACAGGGGGCGATATGGCTACACCTTC.

This chain joins TRBV6-5 and TRBJ1-2; 8 bases are shared with TRBD1. Per the germline V gene, CDR1 is MNHEY and CDR2 is SVGAGI. This CDR3 comprises 14 residues. The trim removed 2 bases at V and 6 bases at J, leaving 5 bases unmatched. The CDR3 protein is CASSYLSGGDGYTF. The CDR3 DNA reads as TGTGCCAGCAGTTACCTTTCAGGGGGCGATGGCTACACCTTC.

This chain joins TRBV5-1 and TRBJ1-6, with TRBD1 identical over 9 bases. V was clipped by 1 base and J by 7 bases; unmatched bases: 6. CDR3 length: 16 amino acids. Per the germline V gene, CDR1 is SGHRS and CDR2 is YFSETQ. CDR3 sequence: CASSLPGTGRNSPLHF. CDR3 DNA: TGCGCCAGCAGCTTGCCCGGGACAGGGAGGAATTCACCCCTCCACTTT.

This clone was found once. The chain couples TRBV9 to TRBJ1-3; D unclear. V lost 4 bases and J lost 1, with 9 bases in between. Looked up from germline, CDR1 is SGDLS and CDR2 is YYNGEE. The CDR3 is 14 amino acids. The CDR3 sequence: CASSPEGSGNTIYF. Here the CDR3 DNA reads TGTGCCAGCAGCCCCGAGGGTTCTGGAAACACCATATATTTT.